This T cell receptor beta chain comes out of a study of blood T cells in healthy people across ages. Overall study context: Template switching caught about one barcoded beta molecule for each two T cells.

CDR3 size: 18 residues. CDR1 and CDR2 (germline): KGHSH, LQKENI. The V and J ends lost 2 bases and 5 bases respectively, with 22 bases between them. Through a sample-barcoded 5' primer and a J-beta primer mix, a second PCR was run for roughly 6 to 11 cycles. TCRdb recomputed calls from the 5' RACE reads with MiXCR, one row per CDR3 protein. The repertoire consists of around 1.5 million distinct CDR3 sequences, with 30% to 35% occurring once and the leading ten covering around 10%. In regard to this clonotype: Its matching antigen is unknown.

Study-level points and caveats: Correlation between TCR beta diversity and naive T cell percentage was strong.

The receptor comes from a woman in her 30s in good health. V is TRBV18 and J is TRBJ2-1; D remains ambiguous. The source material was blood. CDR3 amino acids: CASSPGSTFTRRDNEQFF. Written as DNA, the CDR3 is TGTGCCAGCTCACCAGGGTCGACTTTCACCCGACGGGACAATGAGCAGTTCTTC.